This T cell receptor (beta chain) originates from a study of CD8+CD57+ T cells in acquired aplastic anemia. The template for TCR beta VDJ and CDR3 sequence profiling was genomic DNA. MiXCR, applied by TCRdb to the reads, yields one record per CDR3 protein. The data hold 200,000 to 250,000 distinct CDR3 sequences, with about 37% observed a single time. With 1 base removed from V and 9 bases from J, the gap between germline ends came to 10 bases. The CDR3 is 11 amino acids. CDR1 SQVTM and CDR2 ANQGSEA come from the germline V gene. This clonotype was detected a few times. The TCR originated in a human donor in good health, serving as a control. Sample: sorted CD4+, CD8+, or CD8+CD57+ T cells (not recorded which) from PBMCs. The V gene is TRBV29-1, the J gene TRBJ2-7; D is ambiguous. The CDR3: CSVEVGLGQYF. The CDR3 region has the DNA TGCAGCGTTGAAGTAGGGCTAGGGCAGTACTTC.